These 8 T cell receptor beta chains came from one sample sequenced in a study of blood T cell repertoires in COVID-19. TCRdb keeps only in-frame clones here, not all; method: immunoSEQ multiplex PCR. The data show roughly 280,000 clones, approximately 85% seen once. Specimen: peripheral blood. These receptors were taken from a woman between 65 and 79 years old with acute or convalescent COVID-19.

In regard to this clone: Other DNA sequences in the same sample also yield this CDR3. The gene calls are TRBV2 and TRBJ1-2, with 9 bases that match TRBD1. The trim removed 11 bases at V and 2 bases at J, leaving 3 bases unmatched. The CDR3 extends over 12 amino acids. Germline lookup yields CDR1 SNHLY and CDR2 FYNNEI. The CDR3 region is CASGQGNYGYTF. The CDR3 region has the DNA TGTGCCTCCGGACAGGGGAACTATGGCTACACCTTC.

J is TRBJ1-2 and V is TRBV3-1 (or the pseudogene TRBV3-2), with D possibly being TRBD1 (5 bases). There are 13 residues in the CDR3. Trimming cost V 5 bases and J 4 bases, with 11 bases left between them. In germline, CDR1 is LGHDT, CDR2 YNNKEL (reference sequence). CDR3 DNA: TGTGCCAGCAGCTTCGACAGTCCCTATGGCTACACCTTC. As protein: CASSFDSPYGYTF.

The rearrangement joins TRBV11-2 to TRBJ1-3; TRBD1 matches at 8 bases. Looked up from germline, CDR1 is SGHAT and CDR2 is FQNNGV. J was trimmed by 5 bases and V by 5 bases; bases with no gene match: 5. This CDR3 contains 14 residues. The CDR3: CASSPGQGRNTIYF. CDR3 coding DNA: TGTGCCAGCAGCCCTGGACAGGGACGAAACACCATATATTTT.

This clone was observed a few times. The V call is TRBV20-1, the J call TRBJ2-2; TRBD2 matches 7 bases. CDR3 length: 11 amino acids. After removal of 6 bases from V and 6 bases from J, the junction contained 1 base not matched to a gene. Germline V gene data show CDR1 as DFQATT and CDR2 as SNEGSKA (reference sequence). CDR3 region: CSAGGSGELFF. In nucleotides, the CDR3 is TGCAGTGCGGGGGGGTCCGGGGAGCTGTTTTTT.

The V and J genes are TRBV3-1 (or the pseudogene TRBV3-2) and TRBJ2-3, with 13 positions matching TRBD2. V shed 5 bases and J 6 bases; nucleotides not matched to a gene: 8. This CDR3 has 16 amino acids. The V gene's germline CDR1 is LGHDT and CDR2 YNNKEL (reference sequence). The CDR3 protein is CASSFRGLAGADTQYF. CDR3 nucleotides: TGTGCCAGCAGCTTCCGAGGACTAGCGGGGGCGGATACGCAGTATTTT.

V and J are TRBV5-1 and TRBJ1-4; TRBD1 agrees at 10 bases. The CDR3 loop spans 20 amino acids. CDR1 and CDR2 from the germline V gene are SGHRS and YFSETQ. The J segment lost 8 bases and the V segment lost 1 base, leaving 20 bases of the junction unmatched. In nucleotides, the CDR3 is TGCGCCAGCAGCTTGATCGAACAATCGGGGAGACAGGGGGCAAGAGAAAAACTGTTTTTT. It translates to CASSLIEQSGRQGAREKLFF.

This clone was picked up a small number of times. The genes are TRBV5-4 and TRBJ2-2; the D gene is possibly TRBD1 (6 bases). CDR1 is SGHNT and CDR2 is YYREEE in the germline V gene (reference sequence). This CDR3 is built from 14 residues. V lost 6 bases and J 7 bases, leaving 16 bases between the germline ends. The CDR3 DNA follows: TGTGCCAGCAAAGGGACATTAAGGGGCGGGGAGCTGTTTTTT. Translation gives CASKGTLRGGELFF.

This chain links TRBV7-3 with TRBJ1-1; D remains unclear. CDR1 and CDR2 from the germline V gene are SGHTA and FQGTGA. The CDR3 is 15 residues long. V was pared by 6 bases and J by 11 bases, with 25 bases between. DNA for the CDR3: TGTGCCAGCAGATATTACACCACTCAGGTTTGTTTGGCTTTCTTT. Its protein is CASRYYTTQVCLAFF.